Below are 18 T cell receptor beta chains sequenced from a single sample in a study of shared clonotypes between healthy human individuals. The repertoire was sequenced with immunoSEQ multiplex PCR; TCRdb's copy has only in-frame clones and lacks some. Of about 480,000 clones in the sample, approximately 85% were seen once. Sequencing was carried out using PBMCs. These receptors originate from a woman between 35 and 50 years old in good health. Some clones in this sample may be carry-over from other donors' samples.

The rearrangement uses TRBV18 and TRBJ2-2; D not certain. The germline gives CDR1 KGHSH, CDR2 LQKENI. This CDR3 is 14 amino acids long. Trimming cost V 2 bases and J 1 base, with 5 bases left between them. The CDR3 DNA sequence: TGTGCCAGCTCACCAGTTCAGAACACCGGGGAGCTGTTTTTT. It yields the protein CASSPVQNTGELFF.

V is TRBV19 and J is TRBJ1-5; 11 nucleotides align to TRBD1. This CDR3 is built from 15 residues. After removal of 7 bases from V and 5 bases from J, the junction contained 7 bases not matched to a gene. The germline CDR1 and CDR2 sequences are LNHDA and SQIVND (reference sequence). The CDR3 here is CASIGTGGVDQPQHF. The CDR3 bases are TGTGCCAGTATAGGGACAGGGGGTGTTGATCAGCCCCAGCATTTT. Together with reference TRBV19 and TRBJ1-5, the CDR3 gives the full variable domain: DGGITQSPKYLFRKEGQNVTLSCEQNLNHDAMYWYRQDPGQGLRLIYYSQIVNDFQKGDIAEGYSVSREKKESFPLTVTSAQKNPTAFYLCASIGTGGVDQPQHFGDGTRLSIL.

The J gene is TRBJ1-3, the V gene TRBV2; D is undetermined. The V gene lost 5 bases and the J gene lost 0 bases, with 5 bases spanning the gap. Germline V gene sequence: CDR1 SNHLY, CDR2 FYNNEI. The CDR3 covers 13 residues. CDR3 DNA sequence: TGTGCCAGCAGTACATACTCTGGAAACACCATATATTTT. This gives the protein CASSTYSGNTIYF. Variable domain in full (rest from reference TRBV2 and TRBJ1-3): EPEVTQTPSHQVTQMGQEVILRCVPISNHLYFYWYRQILGQKVEFLVSFYNNEISEKSEIFDDQFSVERPDGSNFTLKIRSTKLEDSAMYFCASSTYSGNTIYFGEGSWLTVV.

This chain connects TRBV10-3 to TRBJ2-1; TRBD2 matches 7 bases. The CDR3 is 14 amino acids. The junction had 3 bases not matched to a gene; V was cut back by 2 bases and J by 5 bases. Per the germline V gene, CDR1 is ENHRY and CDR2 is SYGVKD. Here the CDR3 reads CAISEGLDNNEQFF. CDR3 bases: TGTGCCATCAGTGAGGGACTAGACAACAATGAGCAGTTCTTC.

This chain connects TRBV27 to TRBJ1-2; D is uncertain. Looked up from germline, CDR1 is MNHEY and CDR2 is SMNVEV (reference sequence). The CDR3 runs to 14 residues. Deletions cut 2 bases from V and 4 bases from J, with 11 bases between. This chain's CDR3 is CASSLSGRVYGYTF. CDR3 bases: TGTGCCAGCAGTTTAAGCGGAAGGGTCTATGGCTACACCTTC.

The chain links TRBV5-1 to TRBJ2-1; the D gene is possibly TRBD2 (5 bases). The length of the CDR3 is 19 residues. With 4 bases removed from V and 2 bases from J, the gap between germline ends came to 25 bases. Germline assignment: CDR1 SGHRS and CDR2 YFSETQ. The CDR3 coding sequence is TGCGCCAGCAGCCCCCTTCATTCAGCGGCTCGCGGTCCCTACAATGAGCAGTTCTTC. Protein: CASSPLHSAARGPYNEQFF.

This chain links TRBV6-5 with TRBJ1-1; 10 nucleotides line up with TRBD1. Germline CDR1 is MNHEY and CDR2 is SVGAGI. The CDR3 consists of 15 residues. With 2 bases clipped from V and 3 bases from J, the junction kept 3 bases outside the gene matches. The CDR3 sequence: CASSYRDRGDTEAFF. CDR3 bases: TGTGCCAGCAGTTACCGGGACAGGGGAGACACTGAAGCTTTCTTT.

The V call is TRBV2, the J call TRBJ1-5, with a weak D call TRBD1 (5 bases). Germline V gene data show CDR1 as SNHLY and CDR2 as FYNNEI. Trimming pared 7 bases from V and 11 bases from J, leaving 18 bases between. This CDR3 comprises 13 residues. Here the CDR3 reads CASTGEEGQSQHF. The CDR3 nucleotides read TGTGCCAGCACGGGGGAGGAGGGCCAGTCCCAGCATTTT.

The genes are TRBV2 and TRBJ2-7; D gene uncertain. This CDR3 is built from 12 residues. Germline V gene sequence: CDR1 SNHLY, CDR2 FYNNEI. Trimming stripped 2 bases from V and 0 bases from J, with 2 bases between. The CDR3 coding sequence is TGTGCCAGCAGTGAACGCTCCTACGAGCAGTACTTC. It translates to CASSERSYEQYF.

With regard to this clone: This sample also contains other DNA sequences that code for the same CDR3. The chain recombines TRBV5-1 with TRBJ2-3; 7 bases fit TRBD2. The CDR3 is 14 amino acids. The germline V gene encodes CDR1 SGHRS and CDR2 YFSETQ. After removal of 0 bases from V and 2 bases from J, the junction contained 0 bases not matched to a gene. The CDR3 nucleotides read TGCGCCAGCAGCTTGGGACTAGCCACAGATACGCAGTATTTT. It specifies CASSLGLATDTQYF.

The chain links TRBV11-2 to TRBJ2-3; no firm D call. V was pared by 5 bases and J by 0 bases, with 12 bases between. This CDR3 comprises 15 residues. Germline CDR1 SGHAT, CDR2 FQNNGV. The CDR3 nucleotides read TGTGCCAGCAGCCGGATTCCTACTAGCACAGATACGCAGTATTTT. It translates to CASSRIPTSTDTQYF.

The CDR3 nucleotides are TGTGCCAGCAAAATCGACGGCCAGAACACTGAAGCTTTCTTT. It translates to CASKIDGQNTEAFF. This chain links TRBV6-4 with TRBJ1-1; D gene ambiguous. Trimming removed 7 bases from V and 1 base from J, with 13 bases in between. The CDR3 is 14 amino acids. Germline V gene data show CDR1 as MRHNA and CDR2 as SNTAGT.

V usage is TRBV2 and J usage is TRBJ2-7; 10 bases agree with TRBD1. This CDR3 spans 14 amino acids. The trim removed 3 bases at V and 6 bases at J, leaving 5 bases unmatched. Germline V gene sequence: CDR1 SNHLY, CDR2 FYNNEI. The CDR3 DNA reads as TGTGCCAGCAGTGAGGGGACAGGGGTCTCCGAGCAGTACTTC. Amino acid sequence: CASSEGTGVSEQYF.

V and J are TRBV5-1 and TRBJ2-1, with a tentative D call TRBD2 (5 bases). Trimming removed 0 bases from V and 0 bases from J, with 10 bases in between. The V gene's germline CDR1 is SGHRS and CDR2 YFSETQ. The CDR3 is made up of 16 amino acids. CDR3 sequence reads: CASSLGTHSSYNEQFF. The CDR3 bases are TGCGCCAGCAGCTTGGGGACTCATAGCTCCTACAATGAGCAGTTCTTC.

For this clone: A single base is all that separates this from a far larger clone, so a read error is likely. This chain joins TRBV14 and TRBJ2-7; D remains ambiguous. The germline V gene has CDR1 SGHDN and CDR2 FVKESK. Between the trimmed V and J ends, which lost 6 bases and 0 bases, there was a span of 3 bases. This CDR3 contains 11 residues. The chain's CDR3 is CASSLSYEQYF. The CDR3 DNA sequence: TGTGCCAGCAGTCTCTCCTACGAGCAGTACTTC.

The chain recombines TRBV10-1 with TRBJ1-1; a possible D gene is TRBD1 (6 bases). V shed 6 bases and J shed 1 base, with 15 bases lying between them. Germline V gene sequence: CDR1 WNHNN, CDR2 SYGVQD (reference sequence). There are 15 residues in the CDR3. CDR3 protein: CASSPWAGENTEAFF. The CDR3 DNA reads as TGCGCCAGCAGCCCTTGGGCAGGGGAGAACACTGAAGCTTTCTTT.

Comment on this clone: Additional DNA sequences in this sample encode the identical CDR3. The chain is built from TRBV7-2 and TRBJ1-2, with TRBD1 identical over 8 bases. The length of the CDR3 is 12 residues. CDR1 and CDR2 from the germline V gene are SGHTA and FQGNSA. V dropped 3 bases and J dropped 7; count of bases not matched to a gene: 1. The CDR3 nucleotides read TGTGCCAGCAGCTTGGACAGGGCTGGCTACACCTTC. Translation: CASSLDRAGYTF.

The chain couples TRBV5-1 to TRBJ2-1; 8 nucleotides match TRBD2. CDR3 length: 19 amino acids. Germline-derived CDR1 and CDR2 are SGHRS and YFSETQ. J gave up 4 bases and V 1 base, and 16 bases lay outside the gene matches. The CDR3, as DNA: TGCGCCAGCAGCTTGAGCCCACTAGCGGCTGGTGGTATTTACAATGAGCAGTTCTTC. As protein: CASSLSPLAAGGIYNEQFF. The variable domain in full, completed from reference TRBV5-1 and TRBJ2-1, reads KAGVTQTPRYLIKTRGQQVTLSCSPISGHRSVSWYQQTPGQGLQFLFEYFSETQRNKGNFPGRFSGRQFSNSRSEMNVSTLELGDSALYLCASSLSPLAAGGIYNEQFFGPGTRLTVL.